One sample yielded the 6 T cell receptor beta chains listed below, sequenced in a study of OX40 agonist ivuxolimab in advanced cancers. Only in-frame clones appear in the TCRdb table, and some are missing; sequencing was by immunoSEQ multiplex PCR. This sample has approximately 66,000 clones, with roughly 80% found just once. The material was CD4+ or CD8+ T cells sorted from blood, obtained in a trial of the OX40 agonist ivuxolimab. These receptor sequences come from an adult with an advanced solid tumor such as melanoma, head and neck, liver or kidney cancer.

This chain links TRBV28 with TRBJ1-2; 8 bases align to TRBD1. The ends lost 6 bases at V and 7 bases at J; junction bases unmatched: 10. Germline CDR1 reads MDHEN; CDR2 reads SYDVKM. This CDR3 has 14 amino acids. CDR3 sequence: CASRPGQEVSGYTF. The CDR3 region has the DNA TGTGCCAGCAGGCCGGGACAGGAAGTAAGTGGCTACACCTTC.

This sequence joins TRBV11-1 and TRBJ2-7, with TRBD1 as a possible D gene (5 bases). V lost 1 base, J lost 0 bases, and 10 bases lay in between. The CDR3 has 15 amino acids. Germline V gene lookup returns CDR1 SGHAT and CDR2 FQDESV (reference sequence). CDR3 residues: CASSLGAGYSYEQYF. CDR3 coding DNA: TGTGCCAGCAGCTTAGGGGCAGGGTACTCCTACGAGCAGTACTTC.

The rearrangement links TRBV5-1 to TRBJ1-5, with a tentative D call TRBD1 (5 bases). CDR3 length equals 19 residues. Trimming cost V 6 bases and J 0 bases, with 25 bases left between them. Germline-derived CDR1 and CDR2 are SGHRS and YFSETQ. The CDR3 is CASKSRQKLSRNSNQPQHF. Here the CDR3 DNA reads TGCGCCAGCAAATCTAGACAGAAACTAAGTAGAAATAGCAATCAGCCCCAGCATTTT.

The chain employs TRBV27 and TRBJ2-5; D gene unclear. The CDR3 has 14 amino acids. V gave up 4 bases and J gave up 2 bases, with 11 bases separating them. CDR1 and CDR2 from the germline V gene are MNHEY and SMNVEV (reference sequence). CDR3 in DNA: TGTGCCAGCAGTTCCCTAACGATGCAAGAGACCCAGTACTTC. Its protein is CASSSLTMQETQYF.

The chain uses TRBV7-2 and TRBJ1-1; no definite D call. The CDR3 length is 14 residues. Germline CDR1 SGHTA, CDR2 FQGNSA. The V and J ends lost 6 bases and 0 bases respectively, with 11 bases between them. CDR3: CASRLTDLNTEAFF. The CDR3 DNA is TGTGCCAGCAGACTGACGGACTTGAACACTGAAGCTTTCTTT.

This rearrangement joins TRBV7-3 to TRBJ2-7, with a possible D match to TRBD1 (5 bases). The CDR3 runs to 15 residues. Germline CDR1 reads SGHTA; CDR2 reads FQGTGA. V gave up 2 bases and J gave up 0 bases, with 11 bases separating them. The CDR3 sequence: CASSLGQGSSYEQYF. The CDR3 DNA sequence: TGTGCCAGCAGCTTAGGCCAGGGAAGCTCCTACGAGCAGTACTTC.